This T cell receptor (beta chain) is drawn from a study of technical replicates of blood from a handful of donors. J lost 4 bases, V lost 3 bases, and 4 bases had no gene match. This CDR3 spans 15 amino acids. Germline-derived CDR1 and CDR2 are MNHEY and SMNVEV (reference sequence). Method: immunoSEQ multiplex PCR; TCRdb's copy keeps in-frame clones and lacks some. The sample has about 88,000 clones; 85% to 95% are singletons. The chain has TRBV27 and TRBJ2-3; 10 bases line up with TRBD2. This clonotype originated in a human donor in good health. Material: T cells isolated from PBMCs. This CDR3 reads CASSFTSGTPDTQYF. The CDR3 DNA reads TGTGCCAGCAGTTTTACTAGCGGGACCCCAGATACGCAGTATTTT.